This TCR beta chain derives from a study of T cells in localized non-small cell lung cancer. Study-wide findings and caveats: Adjacent uninvolved lung had the highest clonality, suggesting focused antigen responses. Longer overall survival was linked to higher blood T cell density. A median 57 of the top 100 tumor clones appeared in adjacent lung.

The CDR3 length is 16 residues. The germline CDR1 and CDR2 sequences are SGHTA and FQGTGA. V was clipped by 5 bases and J by 0 bases, with 14 bases between them. With regard to this clone: The antigen is unknown.

Method: immunoSEQ multiplex PCR; TCRdb's copy keeps in-frame clones and lacks some. The data hold over 20,000 clones, with approximately 86% observed a single time. The TCR sequence derives from a female donor aged 60 or older with stage I lung adenocarcinoma. Specimen: peripheral blood, collected before any cancer treatment. The rearrangement links TRBV7-3 to TRBJ2-1; D perhaps matches TRBD2 (5 bases). The CDR3 sequence is CASSTHTSSSYNEQFF. CDR3 in DNA: TGTGCCAGCAGCACGCATACTAGTAGCTCCTACAATGAGCAGTTCTTC.